These T cell receptor beta chains were read from a single sample in a study of cytomegalovirus exposure and HLA in healthy donors. Generated by immunoSEQ multiplex PCR, the TCRdb table keeps only in-frame clones and is missing some. The data show 200,000 to 250,000 clones, approximately 70% seen once. Source material: PBMCs. The receptors here all came from a man in his forties or fifties in good health and CMV-seropositive. Each CDR3 is given with its conserved first and last residue. The D gene is left open where the match is weak. Expanded clones get a size class; other rows say once, few or many, or leave the size out.

J gene: TRBJ1-4
D gene: -
clone size: -
V gene: TRBV7-9
CDR3 protein: CASSSSGANEKLFF
CDR3 DNA: TGTGCCAGCAGCTCGTCAGGTGCTAATGAAAAACTGTTTTTT

J gene: TRBJ1-3
D gene: -
clone size: -
V gene: TRBV9
CDR3 protein: CASGHLSGNTIYF
CDR3 DNA: TGTGCCAGCGGACATCTCTCTGGAAACACCATATATTTT

J gene: TRBJ1-6
D gene: -
clone size: -
V gene: TRBV7-6
CDR3 protein: CASSLTVVSPLHF
CDR3 DNA: TGTGCCAGCAGCTTAACAGTCGTCTCACCCCTCCACTTT

J gene: TRBJ2-7
D gene: -
clone size: once
V gene: TRBV7-9
CDR3 protein: CASSIAPRGSYEQYF
CDR3 DNA: TGTGCCAGCAGCATAGCCCCCCGGGGCTCCTACGAGCAGTACTTC

J gene: TRBJ2-3
D gene: -
clone size: -
V gene: TRBV27
CDR3 protein: CASSLFIPSPKHTDTQYF
CDR3 DNA: TGTGCCAGCAGTTTATTCATTCCTTCCCCAAAACACACAGATACGCAGTATTTT

J gene: TRBJ1-2
D gene: -
clone size: -
V gene: TRBV10-2
CDR3 protein: CASSEVLWYGYTF
CDR3 DNA: TGCGCCAGCAGTGAAGTACTCTGGTATGGCTACACCTTC

J gene: TRBJ1-1
D gene: TRBD1
clone size: few
V gene: TRBV2
CDR3 protein: CASVGQGNTEAFF
CDR3 DNA: TGTGCCAGCGTCGGACAGGGGAACACTGAAGCTTTCTTT

J gene: TRBJ1-3
D gene: TRBD1
clone size: once
V gene: TRBV5-1
CDR3 protein: CASSLGQGASGNTIYF
CDR3 DNA: TGCGCCAGCAGCTTGGGACAGGGGGCGTCTGGAAACACCATATATTTT

J gene: TRBJ1-5
D gene: TRBD1
clone size: -
V gene: TRBV7-8
CDR3 protein: CASSLGTGGLQPQHF
CDR3 DNA: TGTGCCAGCAGCTTAGGCACAGGGGGCCTTCAGCCCCAGCATTTT

J gene: TRBJ1-5
D gene: -
clone size: -
V gene: TRBV6-6
CDR3 protein: CASSFSSSHSNQPQHF
CDR3 DNA: TGTGCCAGCAGTTTCTCCTCTTCTCATAGCAACCAGCCCCAGCATTTT

J gene: TRBJ2-2
D gene: -
clone size: few
V gene: TRBV7-2
CDR3 protein: CASTTRGTNTGELFF
CDR3 DNA: TGTGCCAGCACTACAAGAGGGACGAACACCGGGGAGCTGTTTTTT

J gene: TRBJ2-1
D gene: TRBD1
clone size: few
V gene: TRBV5-1
CDR3 protein: CASSPGQRNNEQFF
CDR3 DNA: TGCGCCAGCAGCCCGGGACAGCGCAACAATGAGCAGTTCTTC

J gene: TRBJ2-7
D gene: TRBD1
clone size: -
V gene: TRBV10-3
CDR3 protein: CAISEMGQGFSEQYF
CDR3 DNA: TGTGCCATCAGTGAGATGGGACAGGGTTTCTCCGAGCAGTACTTC

J gene: TRBJ2-3
D gene: TRBD2
clone size: -
V gene: TRBV11-1
CDR3 protein: CASSLVLAGASSTDTQYF
CDR3 DNA: TGTGCCAGCAGCTTAGTACTAGCGGGGGCCTCCAGCACAGATACGCAGTATTTT

J gene: TRBJ1-2
D gene: TRBD1
clone size: -
V gene: TRBV7-9
CDR3 protein: CASSLAGGARDGYTF
CDR3 DNA: TGTGCCAGCAGCTTAGCAGGGGGCGCGCGGGATGGCTACACCTTC

J gene: TRBJ2-1
D gene: -
clone size: -
V gene: TRBV5-1
CDR3 protein: CASSLGGGEQFF
CDR3 DNA: TGCGCCAGCAGCTTGGGAGGGGGTGAGCAGTTCTTC

J gene: TRBJ2-7
D gene: -
clone size: -
V gene: TRBV7-9
CDR3 protein: CASSEGQTTYEQYF
CDR3 DNA: TGTGCCAGCAGCGAAGGACAGACGACCTACGAGCAGTACTTC

J gene: TRBJ1-3
D gene: -
clone size: -
V gene: TRBV5-1
CDR3 protein: CASSHSGDSGNTIYF
CDR3 DNA: TGCGCCAGCAGCCATTCGGGGGACTCTGGAAACACCATATATTTT

J gene: TRBJ2-7
D gene: -
clone size: few
V gene: TRBV23-1
CDR3 protein: CASSQSLRTRAEYEQYF
CDR3 DNA: TGCGCCAGCAGTCAATCGCTCCGGACCCGAGCGGAGTACGAGCAGTACTTC

J gene: TRBJ2-5
D gene: TRBD2
clone size: -
V gene: TRBV28
CDR3 protein: CASSLRLAGVETQYF
CDR3 DNA: TGTGCCAGCAGTTTGAGGCTAGCGGGAGTAGAGACCCAGTACTTC

J gene: TRBJ1-4
D gene: -
clone size: few
V gene: TRBV6-4
CDR3 protein: CASSATGTGGKLFF
CDR3 DNA: TGTGCCAGCAGTGCAACAGGCACGGGTGGGAAACTGTTTTTT

J gene: TRBJ2-5
D gene: TRBD2
clone size: few
V gene: TRBV7-8
CDR3 protein: CASSSLVASGHLIETQYF
CDR3 DNA: TGTGCCAGCAGCTCCCTCGTCGCTAGCGGACACCTGATAGAGACCCAGTACTTC

J gene: TRBJ2-7
D gene: TRBD1
clone size: -
V gene: TRBV5-5
CDR3 protein: CASSFPGQGIHEQYF
CDR3 DNA: TGTGCCAGCAGCTTCCCCGGACAGGGTATCCACGAGCAGTACTTC

J gene: TRBJ1-2
D gene: TRBD1
clone size: -
V gene: TRBV6-5
CDR3 protein: CASSPGQGPYGYTF
CDR3 DNA: TGTGCCAGCAGCCCGGGACAGGGTCCCTATGGCTACACCTTC

J gene: TRBJ2-7
D gene: TRBD1
clone size: -
V gene: TRBV4-3
CDR3 protein: CASSQGLDRVYEQYF
CDR3 DNA: TGCGCCAGCAGCCAAGGGCTCGACAGGGTATACGAGCAGTACTTC

J gene: TRBJ2-2
D gene: -
clone size: few
V gene: TRBV5-4
CDR3 protein: CASKPGPPGELFF
CDR3 DNA: TGTGCCAGCAAGCCCGGTCCCCCCGGGGAGCTGTTTTTT

J gene: TRBJ2-7
D gene: TRBD2
clone size: -
V gene: TRBV5-1
CDR3 protein: CASEDSGGGYEQYF
CDR3 DNA: TGCGCCAGCGAGGATAGCGGGGGAGGCTACGAGCAGTACTTC

J gene: TRBJ2-2
D gene: TRBD2
clone size: few
V gene: TRBV5-1
CDR3 protein: CASSSQAGGDTGELFF
CDR3 DNA: TGCGCCAGCAGCTCTCAAGCGGGGGGGGACACCGGGGAGCTGTTTTTT